This passage covers 8 T cell receptor beta chains from one sample sequenced in a study of T-cell memory formation after mild COVID-19. TCRdb re-called the 5' RACE reads through MiXCR, storing one row per CDR3 protein. The sample lists 270,000 or so distinct CDR3 sequences, over 15% occurring once. What was sequenced was PBMCs or a T cell subset sorted from them (not recorded which). These receptors originate from a man between 18 and 35 years old who had mild COVID-19 (a few samples of this study predate the infection). Cell type and time point are not known.

There are a few counts of this clonotype. The chain is built from TRBV4-3 and TRBJ1-4; 9 bases agree with TRBD1. The trim removed 2 bases at V and 8 bases at J, leaving 6 bases unmatched. The germline gives CDR1 LGHNA, CDR2 YSLEER. This CDR3 has 15 residues. CDR3 residues: CASSQRQGEYEKLFF. CDR3 DNA: TGCGCCAGCAGCCAAAGACAGGGGGAATACGAAAAACTGTTTTTT.

The chain combines TRBV28 with TRBJ1-5, with D unclear. The V end was cut by 6 bases, the J end by 9 bases, with 15 bases between. This CDR3 has 13 residues. Germline V CDR1 and CDR2: MDHEN, SYDVKM. The CDR3 loop is CASRTYVVGPQHF. The CDR3 nucleotides read TGTGCCAGCAGAACGTATGTTGTTGGGCCCCAGCATTTT.

The chain carries TRBV29-1 and TRBJ2-4, with TRBD1 identical over 7 bases. Germline V CDR1 and CDR2: SQVTM, ANQGSEA. V lost 0 bases and J lost 5; bases outside the gene matches: 7. The CDR3 is made up of 15 amino acids. This chain's CDR3 is CSVEDTGTEENIQYF. As DNA, the CDR3 is TGCAGCGTTGAAGATACGGGGACAGAGGAAAACATTCAGTACTTC.

The chain uses TRBV20-1 and TRBJ1-2; D unresolved. The CDR3 covers 12 residues. V was shortened by 3 bases and J by 4 bases, with 9 bases between the two germline ends. Germline CDR1 reads DFQATT; CDR2 reads SNEGSKA (reference sequence). The CDR3 region has the DNA TGCAGTGCTAGTTGGCAAGTCTATGGCTACACCTTC. Its protein product is CSASWQVYGYTF.

This clonotype was seen a few times. V gene TRBV4-3 combines with J gene TRBJ1-4; maybe TRBD1 (5 bases). CDR1 is LGHNA, CDR2 YSLEER, per germline. The CDR3 has 15 residues. V lost 2 bases and J 1 base, leaving 8 bases between the germline ends. The CDR3 DNA reads as TGCGCCAGCAGCCAATTTAGGGGAACTAATGAAAAACTGTTTTTT. Amino acids: CASSQFRGTNEKLFF.

This clonotype was seen more than once but under ten times. CDR3 amino acids: CASSYQVTDTQYF. In nucleotides, the CDR3 is TGTGCCAGCAGTTACCAAGTTACAGATACGCAGTATTTT. The rearrangement uses TRBV6-2 or TRBV6-3 and TRBJ2-3; D unresolved. The CDR3 consists of 13 residues. The germline V and J ends were trimmed by 2 bases and 3 bases, with 6 bases remaining between them. Germline CDR1 MNHEY, CDR2 SVGEGT.

This clonotype has more than one count but fewer than ten. The CDR3 protein is CASGGGEAFF. Here the CDR3 DNA reads TGTGCCAGCGGGGGAGGTGAAGCTTTCTTT. This chain connects TRBV6-6 to TRBJ1-1; maybe TRBD1 (5 bases). The V end was cut by 8 bases, the J end by 7 bases, with 8 bases between. Germline assignment: CDR1 MNHNY and CDR2 SVGAGI (reference sequence). The length of the CDR3 is 10 residues.

This clonotype came up a few times. V usage is TRBV5-1 and J usage is TRBJ1-2, with TRBD1 as a possible D gene (6 bases). V shed 4 bases and J shed 0 bases, with 10 bases lying between them. The germline V gene encodes CDR1 SGHRS and CDR2 YFSETQ. CDR3 size: 14 residues. The CDR3 DNA sequence: TGCGCCAGCAGCCTGGACAGTCCTAACTATGGCTACACCTTC. Encoded protein: CASSLDSPNYGYTF. The full variable domain, completed using reference TRBV5-1 and TRBJ1-2, is KAGVTQTPRYLIKTRGQQVTLSCSPISGHRSVSWYQQTPGQGLQFLFEYFSETQRNKGNFPGRFSGRQFSNSRSEMNVSTLELGDSALYLCASSLDSPNYGYTFGSGTRLTVV.